The sequence of this T cell receptor beta chain was determined in a study of T cell changes during pregnancy in multiple sclerosis. Assay used: immunoSEQ multiplex PCR; TCRdb lists only in-frame clones, some missing. The top ten hold roughly 1.5% of the sample, which has fewer than 140,000 clones, around 93% seen once. The CDR3 loop spans 16 amino acids. V lost 2 bases to trimming and J lost 2 bases, with 13 bases between them. In germline, CDR1 is SGHTA, CDR2 FQGNSA. The sample in question was peripheral blood, obtained after pregnancy. This clonotype was obtained from a female donor with multiple sclerosis, enrolled in a pregnancy study. The rearrangement uses TRBV7-2 and TRBJ1-5; weak D call: TRBD1 (5 bases). The CDR3 DNA reads as TGTGCCAGCAGCTTACGGGGGGAGCCGGGCAATCAGCCCCAGCATTTT. Translating it yields CASSLRGEPGNQPQHF.